The entry below gives a single T cell receptor (beta chain) sequence along with its context. Data came from immunoSEQ multiplex PCR; TCRdb stores just in-frame clones and leaves some out. Of 99,000 or so clones in the sample, about 89% were seen once. Germline assignment: CDR1 SGHTA and CDR2 FQGNSA. This CDR3 region has 18 residues. V lost 5 bases to trimming and J lost 2 bases, with 23 bases between them. This sample was taken from a study of blood T cell repertoires in COVID-19. V and J are TRBV7-2 and TRBJ2-3; maybe TRBD2 (5 bases). The sequence was collected from a human donor in a cohort sampled during active COVID-19. The sample taken for sequencing was peripheral blood. CDR3: CASSAGLGQRSFTDTQYF. The CDR3 DNA reads TGTGCCAGCAGCGCCGGTCTGGGTCAGCGGAGCTTCACAGATACGCAGTATTTT.